This T cell receptor beta chain was retrieved from a study of T-cell memory formation after mild COVID-19. In germline, CDR1 is SEHNR, CDR2 FQNEAQ (reference sequence). The CDR3 is 16 residues long. V gave up 2 bases and J gave up 8 bases, with 19 bases separating them. TCRdb recomputed calls from the 5' RACE reads with MiXCR, one row per CDR3 protein. The data hold 65,000 to 90,000 distinct CDR3 sequences, with 10% to 15% observed a single time. This sequence joins TRBV7-9 and TRBJ2-1, with D tentatively TRBD1 (5 bases). This sequence was found in a man aged 18 to 30 who had mild COVID-19 (a few samples of this study predate the infection). Cell type and time point are not known. The sequenced sample consisted of PBMCs or a T cell subset sorted from them (not recorded which). The CDR3 here is CASSLLGGAGFDEQFF. The CDR3 bases are TGTGCCAGCAGCTTATTGGGTGGGGCAGGGTTCGATGAGCAGTTCTTC. Drawing the rest from reference TRBV7-9 and TRBJ2-1, the complete variable domain is DTGVSQNPRHKITKRGQNVTFRCDPISEHNRLYWYRQTLGQGPEFLTYFQNEAQLEKSRLLSDRFSAERPKGSFSTLEIQRTEQGDSAMYLCASSLLGGAGFDEQFFGPGTRLTVL.